The T cell receptor beta chain under discussion was sequenced for a study of cytomegalovirus exposure and HLA in healthy donors. The protocol was immunoSEQ multiplex PCR, while the TCRdb copy is restricted to in-frame clones and leaves out a portion. This table has around 110,000 clones, 88% appearing once. This CDR3 is built from 18 residues. Germline CDR1 SEHNR, CDR2 FQNEAQ (reference sequence). V gave up 5 bases and J gave up 2 bases; unmatched junction bases: 10. As concerns this clone: The antigen remains undetermined.

Whole-study results and caveats: Per published reports, the classifier diagnosed cytomegalovirus status with high specificity and sensitivity. In vitro checks showed that a few CMV-associated chains really do target CMV antigens. Usually a TCR sequence was rare, but some public TCRs were found in many donors. The listing of 150 to 200 TCR beta chains classed them as cytomegalovirus-associated.

J is TRBJ1-5 and V is TRBV7-9; 12 bases align to TRBD1. The clonotype was recovered from a young woman in good health and CMV-seropositive. Sequencing used PBMCs. The CDR3 DNA sequence: TGTGCCAGCAGCGAAGGGGACAGGGGGCGATTGGGCAATCAGCCCCAGCATTTT. Amino acid sequence: CASSEGDRGRLGNQPQHF.